Shown below are 10 T cell receptor beta chains from a single sample sequenced in a study of monozygotic twins with inflammatory bowel disease. TCRdb reprocessed the 5' RACE reads; each CDR3 protein has one entry and no DNA is given. The table lists 80,000 or so distinct CDR3 sequences. The sequenced material came from blood. Receptor source: a human donor with ulcerative colitis or Crohn's disease, or a healthy co-twin of an affected twin (not recorded which).

V and J are TRBV20-1 and TRBJ1-3. This CDR3 has 13 amino acids. Germline assignment: CDR1 DFQATT and CDR2 SNEGSKA (reference sequence). The CDR3 reads CSARTDSGNTIYF.

The chain has TRBV28 and TRBJ1-5; TCRdb's D call, TRBD1, is unchecked because there is no DNA. The CDR3 contains 15 residues. The germline CDR1 and CDR2 sequences are MDHEN and SYDVKM. CDR3 region: CASSSGQGAGQPQHF.

CDR3: CSATFPQGYEQYF. The chain recombines TRBV29-1 with TRBJ2-7; lacking DNA, the TRBD1 call made by TCRdb goes unchecked. Germline-derived CDR1 and CDR2 are SQVTM and ANQGSEA. The CDR3 length is 13 residues.

The chain combines TRBV20-1 with TRBJ1-1; TCRdb's D call, TRBD1, is unchecked because there is no DNA. The CDR3 covers 14 residues. Germline CDR1 and CDR2: DFQATT and SNEGSKA (reference sequence). CDR3 region: CSAVYRGLWAEAFF.

The chain is built from TRBV12-3 or TRBV12-4 and TRBJ1-5; as DNA is missing, the TRBD1 call by TCRdb cannot be tested. This CDR3 has 15 amino acids. CDR3 sequence: CASSFQGQGKVPQHF.

The chain employs TRBV4-2 and TRBJ1-1; TCRdb proposes TRBD1, but this gene call is untestable without DNA. The CDR3 totals 15 residues. Germline V gene sequence: CDR1 LGHNA, CDR2 YNFKEQ. This CDR3 reads CASSYQGAVNTEAFF.

This chain's CDR3 is CASSSGFFTGELFF. The chain has TRBV27 and TRBJ2-2; TCRdb's assignment of TRBD1 cannot be checked, as there is no DNA. Germline V gene lookup returns CDR1 MNHEY and CDR2 SMNVEV (reference sequence). The CDR3 runs to 14 residues.

This chain joins TRBV7-2 and TRBJ1-2. Looked up from germline, CDR1 is SGHTA and CDR2 is FQGNSA. This CDR3 region has 12 residues. The CDR3 is CASTGSNYGYTF. The whole variable domain, filled in from reference TRBV7-2 and TRBJ1-2, reads GAGVSQSPSNKVTEKGKDVELRCDPISGHTALYWYRQSLGQGLEFLIYFQGNSAPDKSGLPSDRFSAERTGGSVSTLTIQRTQQEDSAVYLCASTGSNYGYTFGSGTRLTVV.

The V call is TRBV12-3 or TRBV12-4, the J call TRBJ2-1; no DNA is available, so the TRBD2 call from TCRdb remains unchecked. This CDR3 comprises 14 residues. CDR3 region: CASSYRPFNNEQFF.

This chain joins TRBV7-9 and TRBJ2-3; the D gene TCRdb calls, TRBD2, cannot be checked with no DNA. CDR3 length equals 15 residues. The V gene's germline CDR1 is SEHNR and CDR2 FQNEAQ (reference sequence). CDR3 residues: CASSTRGGSTDTQYF. The entire variable domain, with the rest obtained from reference TRBV7-9 and TRBJ2-3, is as follows: DTGVSQNPRHKITKRGQNVTFRCDPISEHNRLYWYRQTLGQGPEFLTYFQNEAQLEKSRLLSDRFSAERPKGSFSTLEIQRTEQGDSAMYLCASSTRGGSTDTQYFGPGTRLTVL.